This T cell receptor beta chain was observed in a study of identical twins (dated by TCRdb to the mid-2010s). Context from the whole study: TCR alpha and beta repertoires from monozygotic twins, unrelated adults of various ages and cord blood were deep-sequenced to test whether fetal clonotypes persist. To rule out contamination, replicate twin experiments were performed at different times with different library preparation protocols. Study-wide findings and limitations: Compared with coincidental sharing between unrelated individuals, out-of-frame TCR alpha sequences shared between twins had an excess of sequences with low generation probability. Because the same donors could not be followed over many years, conclusions were based on cross-sectional statistical analysis. In beta out-of-frame sequences, excess twin sharing was weaker, because having fewer shared sequences lowered the signal-to-noise ratio. In monozygotic twins, out-of-frame TCR alpha sharing was systematically underestimated by recombination models, although the models agreed with sharing between unrelated individuals. Abundant cord blood beta clonotypes carried fewer insertions; young adult naive repertoires showed a weaker similar trend, while memory repertoires showed none. Zero-insertion analyses could be partly confounded by invariant T cells such as MAIT and iNKT, though diverse VJ usage argued against such confounding for most clonotypes.

All donors were healthy Caucasians. Three pairs of female monozygotic twins, all aged roughly 18 to 29 years, made up the twin cohort. Peripheral blood mononuclear cells were the source from which RNA for the TCR libraries was isolated. This clonotype occurred a few times. Its antigen is still unknown. Per-nucleotide qualities are absent, and no much larger clonotype sits a single base away. Trimmed from V: 3 bases; trimmed from J: 8 bases; junction bases lacking a gene match: 8. Taken from cysteine to phenylalanine, the CDR3 has 15 residues. Kept here is only the CDR3 DNA, which spans 45 bases and is read in frame from base 1. The library came from 5' RACE. The run used an Illumina HiSeq 2000. Template switching added a universal primer binding site, and the final cDNA carried a unique molecular identifier that allowed TCR cDNA molecules to be counted accurately. Specific primers in the conserved constant-segment region were used to synthesize first-strand cDNA for TCR alpha and beta chains. Each cDNA library was double barcoded, with a SMART-Mk sample barcode plus Illumina barcodes, to control for contamination. TruSeq adapter sequences and Illumina sample barcodes were added in two successive PCR steps. The TCR alpha and beta cDNA libraries were sequenced on the Illumina HiSeq platform using custom primers. Per the source publication's procedure: Unique molecular identifiers were extracted from raw reads with MiGEC, and CDR3 positions were determined with MiXCR. Recombination models were inferred per individual with the repgenHMM and IGoR tools using an EM algorithm. Shared clonotype analysis was performed with the tcR package in R, normalizing sharing by the product of cloneset sizes. Out-of-frame nonproductive sequences were analyzed to study raw recombination free of thymic and clonal selection effects. TCRdb handled the public reads itself, with Q25 trimming in fastp and clone calling in MiXCR, and kept productive beta chains. Rows matching on CDR3 protein sequence are summarized as one entry with the most common DNA and genes. TCRdb's processing, not the authors', yielded these V and J calls. The sample includes hundreds of thousands of distinct CDR3 sequences, with less than 10% observed a single time. The ten biggest clones cover 0.8% to 1% of the sample.

The same data also contributed to another study, on yellow fever vaccine responses in identical twins. As the second publication notes: The T cell response to vaccination in identical twins was reported by the authors to appear partly convergent and partly personalized. In the study, vaccine-responding T cell clones were precisely tracked in identical twins.

The chain is assembled from TRBV12-3 or TRBV12-4 and TRBJ2-1; TRBD2 matches 9 bases in the middle. Sequenced sample: PBMCs. This TCR came from a woman between 18 and 29 years old in good health. The CDR3 sequence is CASSFQASGIYEQFF. The DNA sequence is TGTGCCAGCAGTTTTCAGGCTAGCGGGATCTATGAGCAGTTCTTC.